These 25 T cell receptor beta chains originate from one sample sequenced in a study of CDR3 diversity in severe acne. TCRdb passed the PCR reads through MiXCR, listing each CDR3 protein once. The repertoire holds about 84,000 distinct CDR3 sequences, with roughly 51% as singletons. Sequenced input: blood. Source of these receptors: a male donor in good health, without acne.

The chain links TRBV2 to TRBJ2-5; possibly TRBD2 for D (6 bases). Germline V gene lookup returns CDR1 SNHLY and CDR2 FYNNEI. This CDR3 is 15 amino acids long. V was shortened by 5 bases and J by 5 bases, with 18 bases between the two germline ends. CDR3 coding DNA: TGTGCCAGCAGTTTAAACGGCGGGGAAGCGGAGACCCAGTACTTC. Protein product: CASSLNGGEAETQYF.

The CDR3 loop is CSARDPGGGFTDTQYF. CDR3 bases: TGCAGTGCTAGAGATCCAGGGGGCGGTTTCACAGATACGCAGTATTTT. V is TRBV20-1 and J is TRBJ2-3, with 8 bases that match TRBD1. The V gene end was trimmed by 0 bases and the J gene end by 2 bases; junction bases not matched to a gene: 7. Germline CDR1 DFQATT, CDR2 SNEGSKA (reference sequence). The CDR3 runs to 16 residues.

This chain joins TRBV6-5 and TRBJ2-7; D is undetermined. Germline V gene lookup returns CDR1 MNHEY and CDR2 SVGAGI. The CDR3 extends over 12 amino acids. The V end was cut by 7 bases, the J end by 3 bases, with 10 bases between. In DNA, the CDR3 is TGTGCCAGCATGGCGACCTACTACGAGCAGTACTTC. Its translation: CASMATYYEQYF.

This clonotype was detected a few times. This chain joins TRBV4-1 and TRBJ2-3, with 8 bases that match TRBD2. Germline assignment: CDR1 MGHRA and CDR2 YSYEKL. This CDR3 has 17 residues. Trimming at V came to 3 bases and at J to 3 bases, leaving 11 bases not matched to a gene. In DNA form, the CDR3 reads TGCGCCAGCAGCCACCAACAGCAGGGCGGGGGGACAGATACGCAGTATTTT. Translated: CASSHQQQGGGTDTQYF.

The chain uses TRBV4-3 and TRBJ2-6; possible D gene TRBD2, 5 bases. The V gene's germline CDR1 is LGHNA and CDR2 YSLEER. There are 15 residues in the CDR3. Trimming removed 7 bases at V and 4 bases at J, with 14 bases between. CDR3 nucleotides: TGCGCCAGCACGCCTCAAGCGGCGGGGGCCAACGTCCTGACTTTC. Protein product: CASTPQAAGANVLTF.

The CDR3 loop is CATSDGTGVTDTIYF. For the CDR3, the DNA is TGTGCCACCAGTGACGGGACAGGGGTCACGGACACCATATATTTT. This chain uses TRBV24-1 with TRBJ1-3, with 10 positions matching TRBD1. V lost 4 bases and J lost 8; bases outside the gene matches: 7. This CDR3 comprises 15 residues. The germline gives CDR1 KGHDR, CDR2 SFDVKD.

This chain uses TRBV5-1 with TRBJ2-7, with 11 nucleotides matching TRBD2. The CDR3 contains 15 residues. The germline V gene has CDR1 SGHRS and CDR2 YFSETQ. Trimming removed 4 bases from V and 3 bases from J; junction bases left unmatched: 6. CDR3 amino acids: CASSPTSGSFYEQYF. In nucleotides, the CDR3 is TGCGCCAGCAGCCCCACTAGCGGGAGTTTCTACGAGCAGTACTTC.

V is TRBV7-9 and J is TRBJ1-1, with a possible D match to TRBD1 (6 bases). Germline-derived CDR1 and CDR2 are SEHNR and FQNEAQ (reference sequence). The V and J ends lost 5 bases and 0 bases respectively, with 13 bases between them. CDR3 size: 15 residues. The CDR3 DNA sequence: TGTGCCAGCAGCAGTGGGGGGGGCCTGAACACTGAAGCTTTCTTT. Protein: CASSSGGGLNTEAFF. The variable domain in full, completed from reference TRBV7-9 and TRBJ1-1, reads DTGVSQNPRHKITKRGQNVTFRCDPISEHNRLYWYRQTLGQGPEFLTYFQNEAQLEKSRLLSDRFSAERPKGSFSTLEIQRTEQGDSAMYLCASSSGGGLNTEAFFGQGTRLTVV.

The sample holds one count of this clonotype. The CDR3, as DNA: TGTGCTAGAGATCCGGCGGGGGGGCCCTTGGATACGCAGTATTTT. Protein product: CARDPAGGPLDTQYF. The chain uses TRBV7-8 and TRBJ2-3; 9 bases are a match to TRBD2. Germline lookup yields CDR1 SGHVS and CDR2 FQNEAQ. The CDR3 consists of 15 residues.

Only one count was recorded for this clonotype. The J gene is TRBJ2-6, the V gene TRBV11-2; D is uncertain. This CDR3 has 16 amino acids. Germline CDR1 SGHAT, CDR2 FQNNGV. Between the trimmed V and J ends, which lost 9 bases and 0 bases, there was a span of 15 bases. The chain's CDR3 is CASRSLASSGANVLTF. The CDR3 bases are TGTGCCAGTCGTTCCCTTGCGAGCTCTGGGGCCAACGTCCTGACTTTC.

There are many counts of this clonotype. The rearrangement uses TRBV12-3 or TRBV12-4 and TRBJ2-7; perhaps TRBD2 as D (5 bases). V lost 2 bases and J 2 bases, leaving 13 bases between the germline ends. This CDR3 is built from 15 residues. The CDR3 nucleotides are TGTGCCAGCAGTTTAACGGGAAGACTAACCTACGAGCAGTACTTC. This gives the protein CASSLTGRLTYEQYF.

There are a few counts of this clonotype. The limits of the CDR3 on the DNA are not certain, so only TCRdb's listed CDR3 is given. The V and J genes are TRBV20-1 and TRBJ2-5; the DNA was not compared with TRBD1, the D call given in the table. Germline V gene lookup returns CDR1 DFQATT and CDR2 SNEGSKA (reference sequence). From its first to its last residue, the CDR3 has 20 amino acids. This chain's CDR3 is CSAPLRANEKLFFGSGTQYF.

V gene TRBV9 combines with J gene TRBJ1-4, with 9 bases aligning to TRBD1. The CDR3 is made up of 16 amino acids. CDR1 SGDLS and CDR2 YYNGEE come from the germline V gene. The V and J ends lost 0 bases and 7 bases, in that order; junction bases with no gene match: 7. The CDR3 here is CASSVEVGQGREKLFF. CDR3 in DNA: TGTGCCAGCAGCGTAGAGGTTGGACAGGGGCGTGAAAAACTGTTTTTT. Filled out from reference TRBV9 and TRBJ1-4, the complete variable domain reads DSGVTQTPKHLITATGQRVTLRCSPRSGDLSVYWYQQSLDQGLQFLIQYYNGEERAKGNILERFSAQQFPDLHSELNLSSLELGDSALYFCASSVEVGQGREKLFFGSGTQLSVL.

The rearrangement links TRBV20-1 to TRBJ1-5; D perhaps matches TRBD1 (5 bases). The germline V gene encodes CDR1 DFQATT and CDR2 SNEGSKA (reference sequence). This CDR3 spans 17 amino acids. With 4 bases removed from V and 1 base from J, the gap between germline ends came to 20 bases. CDR3: CSATRTGGGRSNQPQHF. The CDR3 DNA reads TGCAGTGCTACCCGGACGGGGGGAGGTAGGAGCAATCAGCCCCAGCATTTT.

This clonotype was observed many times. The chain recombines TRBV5-1 with TRBJ1-3, with 7 bases identical to TRBD1. Germline V lookup: CDR1 SGHRS, CDR2 YFSETQ. After removal of 3 bases from V and 4 bases from J, the junction contained 4 bases not matched to a gene. CDR3 length equals 14 residues. The CDR3 sequence is CASSSGTEGNTIYF. CDR3 bases: TGCGCCAGCAGCTCCGGGACAGAAGGAAACACCATATATTTT. The complete variable domain, with remaining parts taken from reference TRBV5-1 and TRBJ1-3, reads KAGVTQTPRYLIKTRGQQVTLSCSPISGHRSVSWYQQTPGQGLQFLFEYFSETQRNKGNFPGRFSGRQFSNSRSEMNVSTLELGDSALYLCASSSGTEGNTIYFGEGSWLTVV.

This clonotype has a single count. The rearrangement uses TRBV6-6 and TRBJ1-2; TRBD1 agrees at 7 bases. V trimming: 2 bases; J trimming: 5 bases; junction bases outside the gene matches: 20. The CDR3 has 19 amino acids. Per germline, CDR1 MNHNY and CDR2 SVGAGI (reference sequence). The CDR3 loop reads CASSYASTRKGDSLYGYTF. DNA for the CDR3: TGTGCCAGCAGTTACGCCAGCACCCGCAAAGGGGACAGCCTTTATGGCTACACCTTC.

In this sample, this clonotype turned up a few times. The chain employs TRBV19 and TRBJ2-1; TRBD2 matches 12 bases. Germline CDR1 reads LNHDA; CDR2 reads SQIVND (reference sequence). The CDR3 loop spans 17 amino acids. V lost 3 bases to trimming and J lost 7 bases; unmatched junction nucleotides: 10. CDR3 sequence (DNA): TGTGCCAGTAGTATCCCTAGCGGGAGGGCCGGGTTTAATGAGCAGTTCTTC. Protein: CASSIPSGRAGFNEQFF.

The chain uses TRBV11-1 and TRBJ2-7; D perhaps matches TRBD1 (6 bases). The germline V gene encodes CDR1 SGHAT and CDR2 FQDESV (reference sequence). The CDR3 is made up of 15 amino acids. Trimming removed 8 bases at V and 5 bases at J, with 22 bases between. This chain's CDR3 is CASVVGAGDVDEQYF. CDR3 DNA sequence: TGTGCCAGCGTCGTGGGGGCAGGGGACGTGGACGAGCAGTACTTC.

This clonotype was seen at least ten times. This chain uses TRBV5-8 with TRBJ2-5, with TRBD2 matching 8 bases. The CDR3 is 15 residues long. Germline V gives CDR1 SGHTS, CDR2 YDEGEE. The trim removed 4 bases at V and 0 bases at J, leaving 5 bases unmatched. This CDR3 is CASSPGGLYQETQYF. CDR3 sequence (DNA): TGTGCCAGCAGCCCGGGGGGGCTGTACCAAGAGACCCAGTACTTC.

The rearrangement joins TRBV2 to TRBJ2-7; no firm D call. The germline V gene encodes CDR1 SNHLY and CDR2 FYNNEI. Between the trimmed V and J ends, which lost 6 bases and 5 bases, there was a span of 5 bases. This CDR3 is built from 10 residues. CDR3 loop: CASSTDEQYF. The DNA for the CDR3 is TGTGCCAGCAGCACGGACGAGCAGTACTTC.

V gene TRBV24-1 combines with J gene TRBJ2-7; D call uncertain. The CDR3 loop spans 12 amino acids. Germline V gives CDR1 KGHDR, CDR2 SFDVKD. V was cut by 7 bases and J by 6 bases, with 12 bases left in between. The chain's CDR3 is CATSRDIGEQYF. The CDR3 bases are TGTGCCACCAGCAGAGATATAGGCGAGCAGTACTTC.

V gene TRBV20-1 combines with J gene TRBJ2-3; 8 nucleotides line up with TRBD2. There are 15 residues in the CDR3. Germline V gene lookup returns CDR1 DFQATT and CDR2 SNEGSKA (reference sequence). V trimming: 6 bases; J trimming: 3 bases; junction bases outside the gene matches: 11. Written as DNA, the CDR3 is TGCAGTGCGGCACATAGAGCGGGAGCGACAGATACGCAGTATTTT. Translation gives CSAAHRAGATDTQYF.

In the case of this clonotype: The junction and the germline gene differ at one end; a read error may be behind it. The CDR3 loop reads CATGDTGLAVETQYF. The CDR3 coding sequence is TGTGCCACCGGTGATACGGGACTAGCGGTGGAGACCCAGTACTTC. V and J are TRBV24-1 and TRBJ2-5; the match to TRBD2 covers 11 bases. The CDR3 runs 15 residues. The germline V gene has CDR1 KGHDR and CDR2 SFDVKD.

The table lists this clonotype with many counts. The rearrangement uses TRBV28 and TRBJ2-7; D perhaps matches TRBD1 (6 bases). This CDR3 is 14 amino acids long. Per the germline V gene, CDR1 is MDHEN and CDR2 is SYDVKM. Deletions cut 5 bases from V and 1 base from J, with 12 bases between. DNA for the CDR3: TGTGCCAGCAGTGAGGCAGGGGCTTCCTACGAGCAGTACTTC. This codes for CASSEAGASYEQYF.

There are many counts of this clonotype. The chain joins TRBV24-1 to TRBJ1-2; TRBD1 might be the D (5 bases). This CDR3 has 15 residues. Deletions cut 4 bases from V and 5 bases from J, with 16 bases between. CDR1 and CDR2 (germline): KGHDR, SFDVKD. This chain's CDR3 is CATSEGDPRAYGYTF. The CDR3 DNA is TGTGCCACCAGTGAGGGGGACCCCAGGGCGTATGGCTACACCTTC.